The 31 T cell receptor beta chains presented below share a single source sample, sequenced in a study of T-cell reconstitution after alpha-beta-depleted transplantation in children. Construction of the TCRbeta library involved unique molecular identifiers. TCRdb ran MiXCR on the PCR reads and lists one entry per CDR3 protein. The table shows roughly 400,000 distinct CDR3 sequences, with 43% occurring only once. Here the sequenced sample was PBMCs, taken before TCRalphabeta/CD19-depleted stem cell transplant. The receptors stem from a girl aged 2 to 10 with aplastic anemia, due to receive a stem cell transplant.

In its sample, this clonotype was seen many times. The chain is built from TRBV30 and TRBJ2-3, with TRBD2 identical over 9 bases. Trimming at V came to 4 bases and at J to 3 bases, leaving 5 bases not matched to a gene. In germline, CDR1 is GTSNPN, CDR2 SVGIG (reference sequence). The CDR3 consists of 14 residues. The CDR3 DNA reads TGTGCCTGGACGCTAGCGGGAAGGACAGATACGCAGTATTTT. The encoded protein is CAWTLAGRTDTQYF.

This clonotype was detected ten times or more. CDR3 DNA: TGCGCCAGCAGCCGCGCGAACACCGGGGAGCTGTTTTTT. Translation gives CASSRANTGELFF. This rearrangement joins TRBV5-1 to TRBJ2-2, with D uncertain. Looked up from germline, CDR1 is SGHRS and CDR2 is YFSETQ. Trimming stripped 4 bases from V and 0 bases from J, with 4 bases between. CDR3 length equals 13 residues.

This clonotype was detected only a few times. V gene TRBV19 combines with J gene TRBJ1-6; D is possibly TRBD1 (5 bases). The CDR3 spans 15 residues. CDR1 is LNHDA, CDR2 SQIVND, per germline (reference sequence). The germline V and J ends were trimmed by 0 bases and 7 bases, with 10 bases remaining between them. The CDR3 DNA sequence: TGTGCCAGTAGTATAGAAAGGGGACGGAATTCACCCCTCCACTTT. Its protein product is CASSIERGRNSPLHF. Complete variable domain (other parts from reference TRBV19 and TRBJ1-6): DGGITQSPKYLFRKEGQNVTLSCEQNLNHDAMYWYRQDPGQGLRLIYYSQIVNDFQKGDIAEGYSVSREKKESFPLTVTSAQKNPTAFYLCASSIERGRNSPLHFGNGTRLTVT.

In this sample, this clonotype turned up a few times. The chain joins TRBV19 to TRBJ1-5; D not certain. Germline lookup yields CDR1 LNHDA and CDR2 SQIVND (reference sequence). This CDR3 contains 14 residues. V was clipped by 4 bases and J by 5 bases, with 12 bases between them. DNA of the CDR3: TGTGCCAGTAGTACCCCATTCCGTGATCAGCCCCAGCATTTT. Its translation: CASSTPFRDQPQHF.

At least ten counts were recorded for this clonotype. The rearrangement joins TRBV6-5 to TRBJ2-3; TRBD2 matches 8 bases. Germline CDR1 reads MNHEY; CDR2 reads SVGAGI. V lost 0 bases and J lost 4; bases outside the gene matches: 6. CDR3 size: 16 residues. DNA of the CDR3: TGTGCCAGCAGTTACTCCAGCGGGAGCGGGGCAGATACGCAGTATTTT. Amino acids: CASSYSSGSGADTQYF.

V is TRBV2 and J is TRBJ2-7; either TRBD1 or TRBD2 may fit D (7 bases each). Germline values: CDR1 SNHLY, CDR2 FYNNEI. The ends were cut back, 6 bases at V and 7 bases at J, with 19 bases in the middle. The CDR3 runs to 14 residues. Written as DNA, the CDR3 is TGTGCCAGCAGCTGGACAGGCCCCGGGGGGGAGCAGTACTTC. It specifies CASSWTGPGGEQYF. The full variable domain, rest sourced from reference TRBV2 and TRBJ2-7, is EPEVTQTPSHQVTQMGQEVILRCVPISNHLYFYWYRQILGQKVEFLVSFYNNEISEKSEIFDDQFSVERPDGSNFTLKIRSTKLEDSAMYFCASSWTGPGGEQYFGPGTRLTVT.

This clonotype was seen just once. The chain has TRBV29-1 and TRBJ2-7; D unresolved. The CDR3 totals 13 residues. V lost 7 bases and J 3 bases, leaving 16 bases between the germline ends. Germline values: CDR1 SQVTM, CDR2 ANQGSEA. CDR3 sequence reads: CSALAPLGYEQYF. The CDR3 region has the DNA TGCAGCGCCTTGGCTCCTTTAGGCTACGAGCAGTACTTC.

This clonotype showed up many times. The chain recombines TRBV20-1 with TRBJ2-1; tentative D call: TRBD2 (5 bases). V was cut by 0 bases and J by 10 bases, with 19 bases left in between. The CDR3 length is 15 residues. Germline loops: CDR1 DFQATT, CDR2 SNEGSKA (reference sequence). Here the CDR3 reads CSARDSRTPETEQFF. The CDR3, as DNA: TGCAGTGCTAGAGATTCGCGGACTCCGGAGACGGAGCAGTTCTTC.

The gene calls are TRBV7-9 and TRBJ1-2, with D perhaps TRBD1 (5 bases). The CDR3 extends over 15 amino acids. V lost 0 bases and J 8 bases, leaving 16 bases between the germline ends. Germline assignment: CDR1 SEHNR and CDR2 FQNEAQ (reference sequence). The CDR3, as DNA: TGTGCCAGCAGCTTAGCGGGCCCCCAGGGCGGGGGCTACACCTTC. This translates into CASSLAGPQGGGYTF. The full variable domain, its missing parts supplied by reference TRBV7-9 and TRBJ1-2, is DTGVSQNPRHKITKRGQNVTFRCDPISEHNRLYWYRQTLGQGPEFLTYFQNEAQLEKSRLLSDRFSAERPKGSFSTLEIQRTEQGDSAMYLCASSLAGPQGGGYTFGSGTRLTVV.

The J gene is TRBJ2-7, the V gene TRBV10-3, with 8 bases matching TRBD1. Germline CDR1 and CDR2: ENHRY and SYGVKD. Unmatched junction bases numbered 6, after V lost 0 bases and J lost 5 bases. There are 15 residues in the CDR3. CDR3 in amino acids: CAISESGQGVHEQYF. CDR3 DNA sequence: TGTGCCATCAGTGAGTCCGGACAGGGAGTACACGAGCAGTACTTC.

The genes are TRBV20-1 and TRBJ2-7; no clear D gene. The CDR3 sequence is 14 residues long. Deletions cut 1 base from V and 2 bases from J, with 12 bases between. In germline, CDR1 is DFQATT, CDR2 SNEGSKA (reference sequence). The CDR3 spells CSARVNEHPYEQYF. CDR3 sequence (DNA): TGCAGTGCTAGAGTTAACGAGCACCCCTACGAGCAGTACTTC.

This clonotype showed up just a few times. The chain employs TRBV10-2 and TRBJ2-7; D possibly corresponds to TRBD1 (5 bases). The V end lost 3 bases, the J end lost 8 bases, and 11 bases lay between the germline ends. The CDR3 length is 12 residues. Germline loops: CDR1 WSHSY, CDR2 SAAADI. CDR3 bases: TGCGCCAGCAGTGATGTGACAGCGAAGCAGTACTTC. Translated, it gives CASSDVTAKQYF.

The rearrangement uses TRBV7-9 and TRBJ1-4, with 9 bases identical to TRBD1. This CDR3 spans 15 amino acids. V lost 5 bases and J lost 7; bases outside the gene matches: 8. Germline V gives CDR1 SEHNR, CDR2 FQNEAQ (reference sequence). CDR3 in amino acids: CASSLQGAHGEKLFF. CDR3 coding DNA: TGTGCCAGCAGCCTACAGGGGGCTCATGGTGAAAAACTGTTTTTT.

This clonotype was counted only a few times. This chain links TRBV25-1 with TRBJ1-1; 7 nucleotides line up with TRBD1. CDR3 length: 13 amino acids. CDR1 and CDR2 (germline): MGHDK, SYGVNS. With V trimmed by 4 bases and J by 1 base, 0 bases remained unmatched. CDR3 nucleotide sequence: TGTGCCAGCAGTGCAGGGGGGAACACTGAAGCTTTCTTT. Residues: CASSAGGNTEAFF.

This clonotype was found many times. The chain joins TRBV20-1 to TRBJ2-7; D gene uncertain. The CDR3 is 12 amino acids. Germline CDR1 DFQATT, CDR2 SNEGSKA (reference sequence). V dropped 1 base and J dropped 6 bases, with 10 bases sitting between them. The CDR3: CSARGRAGEQYF. CDR3 DNA: TGCAGTGCTAGAGGACGGGCCGGCGAGCAGTACTTC.

The rearrangement joins TRBV3-1 to TRBJ2-7; D gene uncertain. Germline assignment: CDR1 LGHDT and CDR2 YNNKEL (reference sequence). CDR3 size: 12 residues. Trimming took 1 base from V and 4 from J, leaving 5 bases between them. The CDR3 region has the DNA TGTGCCAGCAGCCAAGTGCGTTACGAGCAGTACTTC. Translation: CASSQVRYEQYF.

This clonotype was recorded many times. The chain uses TRBV6-5 and TRBJ2-5; 10 bases line up with TRBD1. The CDR3 sequence is 16 residues long. J was trimmed by 4 bases and V by 2 bases; bases with no gene match: 7. The germline V gene has CDR1 MNHEY and CDR2 SVGAGI. Here the CDR3 reads CASSYVGTGAPETQYF. CDR3 coding DNA: TGTGCCAGCAGTTACGTCGGGACAGGGGCCCCAGAGACCCAGTACTTC.

This clonotype was seen many times. This chain links TRBV9 with TRBJ2-3, with D hard to call. Trimming stripped 1 base from V and 1 base from J, with 13 bases between. The CDR3 extends over 16 amino acids. Germline CDR1 is SGDLS and CDR2 is YYNGEE. In DNA form, the CDR3 reads TGTGCCAGCAGCGTAAGAAGCAGGCTGGGCACAGATACGCAGTATTTT. Translating gives CASSVRSRLGTDTQYF.

This chain connects TRBV11-2 to TRBJ2-4, with a tentative D call TRBD2 (5 bases). The CDR3 is made up of 15 amino acids. Germline V lookup: CDR1 SGHAT, CDR2 FQNNGV. Deletions cut 1 base from V and 4 bases from J, with 11 bases between. The DNA of the CDR3 is TGTGCCAGCAGCTTAGGGCCGGACTCTAAAAACATTCAGTACTTC. It yields the protein CASSLGPDSKNIQYF. The whole variable domain, remainder taken from reference TRBV11-2 and TRBJ2-4, is EAGVAQSPRYKIIEKRQSVAFWCNPISGHATLYWYQQILGQGPKLLIQFQNNGVVDDSQLPKDRFSAERLKGVDSTLKIQPAKLEDSAVYLCASSLGPDSKNIQYFGAGTRLSVL.

This chain joins TRBV5-1 and TRBJ1-4; D remains ambiguous. Germline CDR1 reads SGHRS; CDR2 reads YFSETQ. The CDR3 runs 13 residues. V was trimmed by 1 base and J by 5 bases, leaving 6 bases between them. CDR3 in amino acids: CASSLIQNEKLFF. The CDR3 DNA reads TGCGCCAGCAGCTTGATCCAGAATGAAAAACTGTTTTTT.

The chain carries TRBV2 and TRBJ2-1, with D possibly being TRBD1 or TRBD2 (5 bases each). The CDR3 has 10 residues. Trimming pared 8 bases from V and 9 bases from J, leaving 8 bases between. Germline V gene data show CDR1 as SNHLY and CDR2 as FYNNEI. The CDR3, as DNA: TGTGCCAGCGGTGGGGGTGAGCAGTTCTTC. Its protein is CASGGGEQFF. The full variable domain, with the rest looked up from reference TRBV2 and TRBJ2-1, is EPEVTQTPSHQVTQMGQEVILRCVPISNHLYFYWYRQILGQKVEFLVSFYNNEISEKSEIFDDQFSVERPDGSNFTLKIRSTKLEDSAMYFCASGGGEQFFGPGTRLTVL.

This clonotype was seen at least ten times. CDR3 DNA sequence: TGCGCCAGCAGCCTACCGACAGGGTCTGGGGGCTACACCTTC. It translates to CASSLPTGSGGYTF. This chain joins TRBV5-1 and TRBJ1-2; TRBD1 matches at 7 bases. V trimming: 4 bases; J trimming: 8 bases; junction bases outside the gene matches: 11. Germline assignment: CDR1 SGHRS and CDR2 YFSETQ. CDR3 length equals 14 residues.

This clonotype was recorded once. The rearrangement links TRBV12-5 to TRBJ2-7; D ambiguous. The CDR3 has 12 residues. V lost 5 bases, J lost 6 bases, and 11 bases lay in between. Germline V CDR1 and CDR2: LGHNT, FRNRAP. The CDR3: CASGISLGEQYF. In nucleotides, the CDR3 is TGTGCTAGTGGTATCTCCCTAGGCGAGCAGTACTTC.

The chain couples TRBV6-5 to TRBJ2-2; D remains unclear. Looked up from germline, CDR1 is MNHEY and CDR2 is SVGAGI. CDR3 length equals 13 residues. Trimming stripped 0 bases from V and 7 bases from J, with 6 bases between. The CDR3 protein is CASSYSLIGELFF. CDR3 DNA sequence: TGTGCCAGCAGTTACTCCCTGATCGGGGAGCTGTTTTTT.

This clonotype has at least ten counts. V is TRBV21-1 and J is TRBJ2-1; TRBD2, the D gene given by the table, was not confirmed from the DNA. TRBV21-1 is deemed a pseudogene. The CDR3 is 17 amino acids. CDR3 region: CASSILRTSGTYNEQFF. The CDR3 DNA follows: TGTGCCAGCAGCATCCTGAGAACTAGCGGGACCTACAATGAGCAGTTCTTC.

This sequence joins TRBV28 and TRBJ2-7, with D perhaps TRBD1 (5 bases). Germline CDR1 is MDHEN and CDR2 is SYDVKM. This CDR3 spans 13 amino acids. Trimming took 6 bases from V and 5 from J, leaving 14 bases between them. The CDR3 DNA follows: TGTGCCAGCAGCCCACACAGGTCCGACGAGCAGTACTTC. It yields the protein CASSPHRSDEQYF.

This clonotype occurred many times. The CDR3, as DNA: TGTGCCAGCAGCGGCGGGACAGTTGTTACCTACGAGCAGTACTTC. Translating it yields CASSGGTVVTYEQYF. The V and J genes are TRBV5-6 and TRBJ2-7, with D tentatively TRBD1 (7 bases). Germline V lookup: CDR1 SGHDT, CDR2 YYEEEE. The CDR3 loop spans 15 amino acids. Deletions cut 4 bases from V and 2 bases from J, with 16 bases between.

The rearrangement links TRBV20-1 to TRBJ1-2, with 7 bases fitting TRBD1. Germline loops: CDR1 DFQATT, CDR2 SNEGSKA (reference sequence). V was pared by 0 bases and J by 8 bases, with 3 bases of the junction left unmatched. CDR3 length: 12 residues. The CDR3 coding sequence is TGCAGTGCTAGAGATCAGGGGGGCGGCTACACCTTC. This codes for CSARDQGGGYTF.

The table lists this clonotype with many counts. The chain joins TRBV5-1 to TRBJ1-1; no firm D call. This CDR3 contains 15 residues. V shed 5 bases and J shed 1 base, with 15 bases lying between them. Germline values: CDR1 SGHRS, CDR2 YFSETQ. The CDR3 here is CASRAGSLRNTEAFF. The CDR3, as DNA: TGCGCCAGCAGAGCCGGCAGTCTGCGGAACACTGAAGCTTTCTTT. Supplemented by reference TRBV5-1 and TRBJ1-1, the full variable domain reads KAGVTQTPRYLIKTRGQQVTLSCSPISGHRSVSWYQQTPGQGLQFLFEYFSETQRNKGNFPGRFSGRQFSNSRSEMNVSTLELGDSALYLCASRAGSLRNTEAFFGQGTRLTVV.

V usage is TRBV15 and J usage is TRBJ2-3; 7 bases map to TRBD1. Trimming at V came to 5 bases and at J to 10 bases, leaving 12 bases not matched to a gene. This CDR3 has 14 residues. CDR1 is LNHNV and CDR2 is YYDKDF in the germline V gene (reference sequence). CDR3 loop: CATSPGQPPGAQYF. The CDR3 DNA reads as TGTGCCACCAGCCCGGGACAGCCCCCAGGGGCGCAGTATTTT.

The chain employs TRBV20-1 and TRBJ1-1, with TRBD1 identical over 8 bases. There are 14 residues in the CDR3. Germline V CDR1 and CDR2: DFQATT, SNEGSKA (reference sequence). V dropped 4 bases and J dropped 5; count of bases not matched to a gene: 9. The CDR3: CSAMAGGAGTEAFF. CDR3 coding DNA: TGCAGTGCTATGGCAGGGGGCGCGGGAACTGAAGCTTTCTTT.